One T cell receptor beta chain is described in this entry. This sample was taken from a study of blood T cell repertoires in COVID-19. TCRdb's copy holds only in-frame clones and misses some; the assay was immunoSEQ multiplex PCR. The data contain roughly 33,000 clones, around 85% of them singletons. This receptor was obtained from a human donor with acute or convalescent COVID-19. The donor label of this sample is uncertain. What was sequenced was peripheral blood.

The CDR3 sequence is CASSQSGRGTDTQYF. DNA of the CDR3: TGTGCCAGCAGTCAAAGCGGGAGGGGCACAGATACGCAGTATTTT. The gene calls are TRBV6-5 and TRBJ2-3, with 10 bases fitting TRBD2. Germline loops: CDR1 MNHEY, CDR2 SVGAGI. The CDR3 is made up of 15 amino acids. J was trimmed by 1 base and V by 5 bases; bases with no gene match: 3.